This passage covers 9 T cell receptor beta chains from one sample sequenced in a study of siplizumab effects on memory and regulatory T cells. Using immunoSEQ multiplex PCR, the repertoire was profiled, and TCRdb retains in-frame clones only, with some absent. This table has some 97,000 clones, 94% appearing once. Sequencing was done on a sample of non-Treg CD4+ T cells sorted from blood. The receptor set was obtained from a human donor in good health.

V usage is TRBV6-6 and J usage is TRBJ2-1, with 11 nucleotides matching TRBD2. This CDR3 is built from 15 residues. The junction had 3 bases not matched to a gene; V was cut back by 2 bases and J by 6 bases. Germline CDR1 MNHNY, CDR2 SVGAGI (reference sequence). CDR3 bases: TGTGCCAGCAGTTACGTTAGCGGGAGGGCCAATGAGCAGTTCTTC. Translated, it gives CASSYVSGRANEQFF.

The rearrangement joins TRBV7-9 to TRBJ1-4; a possible D gene is TRBD1 (5 bases). The V end was cut by 0 bases, the J end by 4 bases, with 9 bases between. This CDR3 comprises 15 residues. From germline, CDR1 is SEHNR and CDR2 FQNEAQ (reference sequence). CDR3 in DNA: TGTGCCAGCAGCTTAGCTGGGACCGTTAATGAAAAACTGTTTTTT. It yields the protein CASSLAGTVNEKLFF.

The genes are TRBV4-1 and TRBJ1-3; no definite D call. The CDR3 consists of 15 residues. Germline V gene lookup returns CDR1 MGHRA and CDR2 YSYEKL. Trimming cost V 0 bases and J 4 bases, with 10 bases left between them. CDR3 nucleotide sequence: TGCGCCAGCAGCCAAGATGAACGGACCGGAAACACCATATATTTT. Protein: CASSQDERTGNTIYF.

The chain joins TRBV11-3 to TRBJ1-6; weak D call: TRBD1 (5 bases). Germline V gene sequence: CDR1 SGHNT, CDR2 YENEEA. V lost 1 base and J 0 bases, leaving 16 bases between the germline ends. This CDR3 is built from 19 residues. The CDR3: CASSLGGGVPRSYNSPLHF. CDR3 DNA sequence: TGTGCCAGCAGCTTAGGGGGCGGTGTACCCCGCTCCTATAATTCACCCCTCCACTTT.

Notes on this clone: Relative to the germline gene, one junction end is altered; a read error may explain this. The rearrangement links TRBV5-4 to TRBJ2-7, with D possibly TRBD2 on 5 matching bases. There are 13 residues in the CDR3. Germline CDR1 reads SGHNT; CDR2 reads YYREEE (reference sequence). Here the CDR3 DNA reads TGTGCCGGCAGTAGTAAGGGAGCCTACGAGCAGTACTTC. It codes for CAGSSKGAYEQYF.

The chain joins TRBV9 to TRBJ2-3; tentative D call: TRBD2 (6 bases). CDR1 is SGDLS, CDR2 YYNGEE, per germline. V was cut by 1 base and J by 4 bases, with 13 bases left in between. The CDR3 is made up of 15 amino acids. The CDR3 is CASSVSGVSADTQYF. The CDR3 coding sequence is TGTGCCAGCAGCGTATCGGGGGTTTCGGCAGATACGCAGTATTTT.

The V call is TRBV6-5, the J call TRBJ2-7; D gene unclear. The CDR3 loop spans 15 amino acids. V lost 5 bases and J lost 2, with 16 bases in between. Germline V gene lookup returns CDR1 MNHEY and CDR2 SVGAGI. The DNA for the CDR3 is TGTGCCAGCAGTCAACTACCGACTGGAACCTACGAGCAGTACTTC. As protein: CASSQLPTGTYEQYF.

The chain couples TRBV27 to TRBJ1-6; D is unclear. Germline CDR1 reads MNHEY; CDR2 reads SMNVEV (reference sequence). The CDR3 extends over 16 amino acids. The ends were cut back, 3 bases at V and 0 bases at J, with 9 bases in the middle. CDR3 DNA sequence: TGTGCCAGCAGTTTGATCTTGAGCTCCTATAATTCACCCCTCCACTTT. This gives the protein CASSLILSSYNSPLHF.

The V and J genes are TRBV11-2 and TRBJ2-1; D is perhaps TRBD2 (7 bases). The CDR3 runs to 18 residues. Trimming pared 5 bases from V and 4 bases from J, leaving 24 bases between. In germline, CDR1 is SGHAT, CDR2 FQNNGV. The CDR3 protein is CASSPRGALAPFYNEQFF. CDR3 sequence (DNA): TGTGCCAGCAGCCCTCGGGGGGCTCTAGCCCCGTTTTACAATGAGCAGTTCTTC.